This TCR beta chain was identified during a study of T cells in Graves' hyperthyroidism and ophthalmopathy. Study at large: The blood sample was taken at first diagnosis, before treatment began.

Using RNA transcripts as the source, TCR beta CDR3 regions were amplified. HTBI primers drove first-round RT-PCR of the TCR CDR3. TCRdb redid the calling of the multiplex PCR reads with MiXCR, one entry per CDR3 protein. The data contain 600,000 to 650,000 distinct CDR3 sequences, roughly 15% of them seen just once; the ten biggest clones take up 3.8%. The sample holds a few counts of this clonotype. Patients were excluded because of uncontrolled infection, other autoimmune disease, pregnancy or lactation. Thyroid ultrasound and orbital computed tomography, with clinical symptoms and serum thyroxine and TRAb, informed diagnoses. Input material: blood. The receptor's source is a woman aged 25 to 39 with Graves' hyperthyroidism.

CDR3 nucleotides: TGTGCCAGCAGCCTACAGGGGGTACCTAATGAAAAACTGTTTTTT. As protein: CASSLQGVPNEKLFF. The chain has TRBV13 and TRBJ1-4, with 8 positions matching TRBD1. This CDR3 spans 15 amino acids. Germline CDR1 reads PRHDT; CDR2 reads FYEKMQ (reference sequence). V was clipped by 5 bases and J by 3 bases; unmatched bases: 5.